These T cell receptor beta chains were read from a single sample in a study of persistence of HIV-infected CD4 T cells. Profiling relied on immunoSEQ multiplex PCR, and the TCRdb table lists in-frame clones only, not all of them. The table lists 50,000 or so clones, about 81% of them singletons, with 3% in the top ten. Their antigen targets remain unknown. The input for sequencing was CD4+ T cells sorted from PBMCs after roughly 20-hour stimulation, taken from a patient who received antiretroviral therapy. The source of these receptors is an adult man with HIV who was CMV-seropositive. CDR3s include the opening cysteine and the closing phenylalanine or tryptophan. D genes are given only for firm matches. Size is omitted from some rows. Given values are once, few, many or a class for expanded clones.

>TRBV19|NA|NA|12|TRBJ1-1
CASTETGRRPFF
TGTGCCAGTACCGAAACAGGGAGGAGGCCTTTCTTT
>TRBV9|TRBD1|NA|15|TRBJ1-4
CASSLRQGRNEKLFF
TGTGCCAGCAGCTTAAGACAGGGGCGGAATGAAAAACTGTTTTTT
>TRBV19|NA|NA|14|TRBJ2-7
CASSLSGTTYEQYF
TGTGCCAGTAGTCTCTCCGGGACGACCTACGAGCAGTACTTC
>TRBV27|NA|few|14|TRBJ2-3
CASSLQAFTDTQYF
TGTGCCAGCAGCCTACAGGCCTTCACAGATACGCAGTATTTT
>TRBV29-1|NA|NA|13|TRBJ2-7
CSVAPDGSSEQYF
TGCAGCGTTGCCCCGGACGGAAGTTCCGAGCAGTACTTC
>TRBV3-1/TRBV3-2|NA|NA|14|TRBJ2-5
CASSPNDPGETQYF
TGTGCCAGCAGCCCCAACGACCCAGGGGAGACCCAGTACTTC
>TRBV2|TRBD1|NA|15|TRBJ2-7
CASRGDRGPSYEQYF
TGTGCCAGCAGGGGGGACAGGGGGCCTTCCTACGAGCAGTACTTC
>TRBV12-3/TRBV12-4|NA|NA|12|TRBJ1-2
CASSFRGRGYTF
TGTGCCAGCAGTTTTAGGGGTAGGGGCTACACCTTC
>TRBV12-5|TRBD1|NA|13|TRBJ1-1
CASGLQGAAEAFF
TGTGCTAGTGGTTTGCAGGGGGCGGCTGAAGCTTTCTTT
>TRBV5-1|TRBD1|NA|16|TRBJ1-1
CASRFTGQGGNTEAFF
TGCGCCAGCAGATTTACAGGACAGGGGGGGAACACTGAAGCTTTCTTT
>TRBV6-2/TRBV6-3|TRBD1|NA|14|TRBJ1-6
CASSPIQGNSPLHF
TGTGCCAGCAGCCCGATACAGGGGAATTCACCCCTCCACTTT
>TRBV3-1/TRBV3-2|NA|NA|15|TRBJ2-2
CASSQDEAYHGELFF
TGTGCCAGCAGCCAAGATGAGGCCTACCACGGGGAGCTGTTTTTT
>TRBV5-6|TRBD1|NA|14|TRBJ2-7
CASSPPGGSYEQYF
TGTGCCAGCAGTCCTCCAGGGGGCTCCTACGAGCAGTACTTC
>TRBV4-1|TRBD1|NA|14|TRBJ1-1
CASSQDWGQGEAFF
TGCGCCAGCAGCCAAGATTGGGGACAGGGTGAAGCTTTCTTT
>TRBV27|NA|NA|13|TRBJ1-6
CASSLQIGSPLHF
TGTGCCAGCAGTTTACAAATTGGATCACCCCTCCACTTT
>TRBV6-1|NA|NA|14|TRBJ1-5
CASSEMYSNQPQHF
TGTGCCAGCAGTGAAATGTATAGCAATCAGCCCCAGCATTTT
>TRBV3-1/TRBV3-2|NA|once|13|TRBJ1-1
CASSLLAAGEAFF
TGTGCCAGCAGCCTCCTTGCAGCAGGTGAAGCTTTCTTT
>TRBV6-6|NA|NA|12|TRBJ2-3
CASSPGGDTQYF
TGTGCCAGCAGCCCCGGGGGCGATACGCAGTATTTT